A single sample is the source of the 27 T cell receptor beta chains below, sequenced in a study of Graves' ophthalmopathy and Graves' hyperthyroidism. Amplification of TCR beta CDR3 regions used RNA transcripts. RT-PCR in the first round used HTBI primers; a second-round multiplex PCR followed. TCRdb independently ran MiXCR on the multiplex PCR reads; one entry per CDR3 protein. The profile covers 650,000 to 900,000 distinct CDR3 sequences, with roughly two fifths appearing a single time and 44% taken by the ten largest. Sequenced input: peripheral blood. The receptors come from an adult man with Graves' ophthalmopathy.

The chain has TRBV19 and TRBJ1-1; 10 bases fit TRBD1. This CDR3 region has 11 residues. V shed 4 bases and J 13 bases; nucleotides not matched to a gene: 3. Per germline, CDR1 LNHDA and CDR2 SQIVND (reference sequence). CDR3 amino acids: CASSNGTGVFF. The CDR3 bases are TGTGCCAGTAGTAACGGGACAGGGGTTTTCTTT. The full variable domain, in which reference TRBV19 and TRBJ1-1 provide the parts outside the CDR3, is DGGITQSPKYLFRKEGQNVTLSCEQNLNHDAMYWYRQDPGQGLRLIYYSQIVNDFQKGDIAEGYSVSREKKESFPLTVTSAQKNPTAFYLCASSNGTGVFFGQGTRLTVV.

CDR3: CASSLAVSFTYNEQFF. The DNA for the CDR3 is TGTGCCAGCAGCTTAGCGGTTAGCTTCACCTACAATGAGCAGTTCTTC. The chain combines TRBV25-1 with TRBJ2-7; a weak D match, TRBD2 (6 bases). Judging by the DNA end, TRBJ2-1 fits better; the J call may be wrong. Germline-derived CDR1 and CDR2 are MGHDK and SYGVNS. The CDR3 consists of 16 residues.

As to this clonotype: A clone one base away is much larger, so this may be a read error. This chain links TRBV20-1 with TRBJ2-5, with 8 bases identical to TRBD2. Germline-derived CDR1 and CDR2 are DFQATT and SNEGSKA (reference sequence). CDR3 length equals 12 residues. The CDR3 sequence: CATLGTRETLYF. The CDR3 DNA follows: TGCGCGACTCTCGGGACTAGGGAGACCCTGTACTTC.

In its sample, this clonotype was seen a few times. The V and J genes are TRBV11-2 and TRBJ1-4; D uncertain. The CDR3 runs to 16 residues. In germline, CDR1 is SGHAT, CDR2 FQNNGV. V lost 3 bases and J lost 1, with 12 bases in between. CDR3 nucleotides: TGTGCCAGCAGCTTGTGGCCCCGAGGAACTAATGAAAAACTGTTTTTT. This gives the protein CASSLWPRGTNEKLFF.

This clonotype has just a few counts. The chain joins TRBV10-3 to TRBJ2-2; D gene ambiguous. V lost 0 bases and J 0 bases, leaving 5 bases between the germline ends. The CDR3 consists of 15 residues. The germline CDR1 and CDR2 sequences are ENHRY and SYGVKD. As DNA, the CDR3 is TGTGCCATCAGTGAGTCTCACGCGAACACCGGGGAGCTGTTTTTT. Its protein product is CAISESHANTGELFF.

This clonotype was detected many times. The chain has TRBV29-1 and TRBJ2-5, with D unresolved. V was pared by 3 bases and J by 5 bases, with 16 bases between. Looked up from germline, CDR1 is SQVTM and CDR2 is ANQGSEA. CDR3 length equals 14 residues. The CDR3 bases are TGCAGCGTTGAGGCGGCAGGAGAGGATGAGACCCAGTACTTC. Amino acid sequence: CSVEAAGEDETQYF. Using reference TRBV29-1 and TRBJ2-5 for the parts outside the CDR3, the full variable domain is SAVISQKPSRDICQRGTSLTIQCQVDSQVTMMFWYRQQPGQSLTLIATANQGSEATYESGFVIDKFPISRPNLTFSTLTVSNMSPEDSSIYLCSVEAAGEDETQYFGPGTRLLVL.

This clonotype has ten or more counts. The chain uses TRBV20-1 and TRBJ1-1; D gene unclear. V shed 0 bases and J shed 1 base, with 9 bases lying between them. CDR3 length equals 14 residues. Germline CDR1 and CDR2: DFQATT and SNEGSKA (reference sequence). The DNA for the CDR3 is TGCAGTGCTAGAGAGATTCCTGGGAACACTGAAGCTTTCTTT. This codes for CSAREIPGNTEAFF.

Note on this clonotype: This sequence may be a read error, since a much larger clone differs from it by one base. The chain links TRBV19 to TRBJ1-1; unclear D gene. In germline, CDR1 is LNHDA, CDR2 SQIVND (reference sequence). This CDR3 has 14 amino acids. CDR3 amino acids: CASSPHDSNTEVFF. In DNA form, the CDR3 reads TGTGCCAGTAGTCCACACGATTCGAACACTGAAGTTTTCTTT.

This clonotype has only a few counts. Here the CDR3 reads CASSPRTGDQETQYF. The DNA of the CDR3 is TGTGCCAGCAGCCCTCGGACAGGGGACCAAGAGACCCAGTACTTC. The V gene is TRBV11-2, the J gene TRBJ2-5; 9 nucleotides line up with TRBD1. The trim removed 5 bases at V and 0 bases at J, leaving 4 bases unmatched. Germline CDR1 SGHAT, CDR2 FQNNGV. The CDR3 extends over 15 amino acids.

At least ten counts were recorded for this clonotype. The CDR3 is CASSVSAGDYGYTF. In DNA form, the CDR3 reads TGTGCCAGCAGTGTATCGGCCGGGGACTATGGCTACACCTTC. The chain links TRBV2 to TRBJ1-2; unclear D gene. V dropped 4 bases and J dropped 3 bases, with 12 bases sitting between them. The germline V gene encodes CDR1 SNHLY and CDR2 FYNNEI. CDR3 length: 14 residues. The full variable domain, in which reference TRBV2 and TRBJ1-2 provide the parts outside the CDR3, is EPEVTQTPSHQVTQMGQEVILRCVPISNHLYFYWYRQILGQKVEFLVSFYNNEISEKSEIFDDQFSVERPDGSNFTLKIRSTKLEDSAMYFCASSVSAGDYGYTFGSGTRLTVV.

This clonotype has a count of ten or more. Its ends do not fully match the called genes, so a read error is possible. CDR3 DNA: TGTGCCACCAGAAAGGGAACTGACGTTTATGCCTACACCTTC. Translating it yields CATRKGTDVYAYTF. The V gene is TRBV10-3, the J gene TRBJ1-2; D not resolved. The germline V gene has CDR1 ENHRY and CDR2 SYGVKD. The CDR3 totals 14 residues.

This chain uses TRBV7-9 with TRBJ1-4, with 7 bases lining up with TRBD1. CDR3 size: 14 residues. Trimming at V came to 3 bases and at J to 7 bases, leaving 5 bases not matched to a gene. Germline V gene lookup returns CDR1 SEHNR and CDR2 FQNEAQ (reference sequence). CDR3 protein: CASSFGTVGEKLFF. The CDR3 coding sequence is TGTGCCAGCAGCTTCGGGACAGTGGGTGAAAAACTGTTTTTT.

This chain uses TRBV12-3 or TRBV12-4 with TRBJ2-7; 13 nucleotides line up with TRBD2. The CDR3 loop spans 15 amino acids. Germline trimming cut 4 bases from V and 2 bases from J; bases unmatched to any gene: 2. CDR3 DNA: TGTGCCAGCAGTTACGGACTAGCGGGAGCCTACGAGCAGTACTTC. It yields the protein CASSYGLAGAYEQYF.

This clonotype was observed a handful of times. This chain connects TRBV6-5 to TRBJ2-5; D is undetermined. The CDR3 runs 14 residues. CDR1 is MNHEY, CDR2 SVGAGI, per germline. V lost 7 bases to trimming and J lost 1 base, with 13 bases between them. The CDR3 reads CASTPIGVQETQYF. CDR3 nucleotide sequence: TGTGCCAGCACCCCCATTGGGGTCCAAGAGACCCAGTACTTC.

The table lists this clonotype with a count of one. V is TRBV29-1 and J is TRBJ1-1; TRBD1 is a possible D gene (6 bases). This CDR3 has 14 amino acids. Trimming removed 8 bases from V and 4 bases from J, with 20 bases in between. Germline loops: CDR1 SQVTM, CDR2 ANQGSEA. For the CDR3, the DNA is TGCAGCTTAGGTGGGGGGCGATCGGGCACTGAAGCTTTCTTT. Protein: CSLGGGRSGTEAFF.

The table lists this clonotype with a few counts. A read error may produce the germline difference seen at one junction end. The chain links TRBV10-3 to TRBJ1-2; 8 bases agree with TRBD1. There are 15 residues in the CDR3. Germline CDR1 ENHRY, CDR2 SYGVKD. This CDR3 reads CASSPTQGANYGYTF. CDR3 nucleotide sequence: TGTGCCAGCAGTCCCACACAGGGGGCTAACTATGGCTACACCTTC.

This clonotype appeared many times. The chain links TRBV24-1 to TRBJ1-4; no clear D. V was clipped by 3 bases and J by 7 bases, with 8 bases between them. CDR1 is KGHDR and CDR2 is SFDVKD in the germline V gene. The CDR3 sequence is 13 residues long. The CDR3 DNA follows: TGTGCCACCAGTGATGGTCGGGGTGAAAAACTGTTTTTT. Its translation is CATSDGRGEKLFF.

The rearrangement links TRBV6-1 to TRBJ1-5; TRBD1 is a possible D gene (5 bases). The CDR3 contains 15 residues. Trimming pared 5 bases from V and 7 bases from J, leaving 18 bases between. CDR1 is MNHNS, CDR2 SASEGT, per germline. The CDR3, as DNA: TGTGCCAGCAGTTACTCGAGAAGTCACAGGCAGCCCCAGCATTTT. This encodes CASSYSRSHRQPQHF.

This clonotype was found a few times. J is TRBJ2-7 and V is TRBV7-2, with D perhaps matching TRBD2 (6 bases). The CDR3 length is 14 residues. Germline-derived CDR1 and CDR2 are SGHTA and FQGNSA. The V end was cut by 10 bases, the J end by 2 bases, with 18 bases between. The CDR3 loop is CATQNTGATYEQYF. The CDR3 DNA sequence: TGTGCCACCCAGAATACGGGAGCCACCTACGAGCAGTACTTC.

This clonotype showed up just a few times. The chain links TRBV10-3 to TRBJ2-2, with TRBD2 matching 9 bases. Germline CDR1 reads ENHRY; CDR2 reads SYGVKD. After removal of 4 bases from V and 7 bases from J, the junction contained 7 bases not matched to a gene. The CDR3 covers 15 residues. The CDR3 spells CAISGLAGEVGELFF. The CDR3 DNA is TGTGCCATCAGTGGCTTAGCGGGAGAAGTCGGGGAGCTGTTTTTT.

The chain links TRBV9 to TRBJ2-2, with 9 bases identical to TRBD1. The CDR3 totals 17 residues. Germline lookup yields CDR1 SGDLS and CDR2 YYNGEE. J was trimmed by 1 base and V by 3 bases; bases with no gene match: 7. This CDR3 reads CASSGLGTGRNTGELFF. The DNA of the CDR3 is TGTGCCAGCAGCGGACTTGGGACAGGGCGGAACACCGGGGAGCTGTTTTTT.

This clonotype showed up just once. A read error may be the cause here, since a much bigger clone is one base away. The chain couples TRBV10-3 to TRBJ1-2; possibly TRBD1 for D (6 bases). The CDR3 consists of 15 residues. Germline V CDR1 and CDR2: ENHRY, SYGVKD. Here the CDR3 reads CASSGSGGRGFGYTF. The CDR3 bases are TGTGCCAGCAGTGGGAGCGGGGGAAGGGGGTTTGGCTACACCTTC.

This clonotype was recorded at least ten times. The rearrangement links TRBV20-1 to TRBJ2-7; 7 nucleotides agree with TRBD2. Germline CDR1 DFQATT, CDR2 SNEGSKA (reference sequence). V lost 6 bases and J lost 0; bases outside the gene matches: 2. The CDR3 has 12 amino acids. The DNA for the CDR3 is TGCAGTGCCCTAGCGGACTCCTACGAGCAGTACTTC. The encoded protein is CSALADSYEQYF.

This clonotype was seen a handful of times. The V call is TRBV29-1, the J call TRBJ2-7; no clear D. CDR3 length: 14 amino acids. Germline CDR1 is SQVTM and CDR2 is ANQGSEA. V lost 4 bases to trimming and J lost 0 bases, with 13 bases between them. This CDR3 reads CSVGPRPSSYEQYF. The CDR3 DNA is TGCAGCGTTGGGCCCCGGCCGAGCTCCTACGAGCAGTACTTC.

This clonotype occurred a few times. The chain joins TRBV4-1 to TRBJ2-5; 8 positions match TRBD1. This CDR3 is built from 17 residues. V gave up 1 base and J gave up 1 base; unmatched junction bases: 8. Germline loops: CDR1 MGHRA, CDR2 YSYEKL. The chain's CDR3 is CASSQAGTGRPQETQYF. The CDR3 DNA reads TGCGCCAGCAGCCAAGCGGGGACAGGACGTCCCCAAGAGACCCAGTACTTC.

This clonotype was seen ten or more times. J is TRBJ1-1 and V is TRBV9; D possibly corresponds to TRBD1 (5 bases). This CDR3 region has 14 residues. Germline CDR1 reads SGDLS; CDR2 reads YYNGEE. V lost 4 bases, J lost 0 bases, and 10 bases lay in between. In nucleotides, the CDR3 is TGTGCCAGCAGCCCGGGACCGCTGAACACTGAAGCTTTCTTT. This sequence encodes CASSPGPLNTEAFF.

The chain uses TRBV29-1 and TRBJ1-6; D is perhaps TRBD1 (5 bases). Deletions cut 8 bases from V and 3 bases from J, with 11 bases between. The CDR3 length is 13 residues. Germline CDR1 is SQVTM and CDR2 is ANQGSEA. The CDR3 coding sequence is TGCAGCTTGCGCAGGGACTATAATTCACCCCTCCACTTT. Amino acid sequence: CSLRRDYNSPLHF.